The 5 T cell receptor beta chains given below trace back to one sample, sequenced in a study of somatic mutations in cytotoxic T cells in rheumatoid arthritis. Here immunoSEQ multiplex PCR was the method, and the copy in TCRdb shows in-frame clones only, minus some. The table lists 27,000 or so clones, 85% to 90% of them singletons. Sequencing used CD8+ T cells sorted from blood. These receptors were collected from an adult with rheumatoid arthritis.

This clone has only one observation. The chain's CDR3 is CASSGAGGERETQYF. In nucleotides, the CDR3 is TGTGCCAGCAGCGGGGCTGGGGGGGAGAGAGAGACCCAGTACTTC. The rearrangement uses TRBV9 and TRBJ2-5; TRBD2 matches 7 bases. This CDR3 has 15 residues. V shed 3 bases and J 4 bases; nucleotides not matched to a gene: 9. Germline loops: CDR1 SGDLS, CDR2 YYNGEE.

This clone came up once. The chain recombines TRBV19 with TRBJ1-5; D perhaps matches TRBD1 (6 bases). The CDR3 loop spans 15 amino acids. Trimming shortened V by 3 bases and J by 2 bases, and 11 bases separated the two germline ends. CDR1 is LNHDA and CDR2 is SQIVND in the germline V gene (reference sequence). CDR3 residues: CASSISGGGNQPQHF. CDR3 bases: TGTGCCAGTAGTATTTCGGGGGGCGGCAATCAGCCCCAGCATTTT. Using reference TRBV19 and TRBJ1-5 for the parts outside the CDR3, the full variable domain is DGGITQSPKYLFRKEGQNVTLSCEQNLNHDAMYWYRQDPGQGLRLIYYSQIVNDFQKGDIAEGYSVSREKKESFPLTVTSAQKNPTAFYLCASSISGGGNQPQHFGDGTRLSIL.

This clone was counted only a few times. The CDR3 is CASSQEVQGGFNEQFF. As DNA, the CDR3 is TGCGCCAGCAGCCAAGAGGTCCAGGGAGGGTTCAATGAGCAGTTCTTC. The chain couples TRBV4-3 to TRBJ2-1; 7 positions match TRBD2. This CDR3 is 16 amino acids long. Losses at the gene ends were 0 bases for V and 6 bases for J; bases not matched to a gene: 8. Germline V lookup: CDR1 LGHNA, CDR2 YSLEER.

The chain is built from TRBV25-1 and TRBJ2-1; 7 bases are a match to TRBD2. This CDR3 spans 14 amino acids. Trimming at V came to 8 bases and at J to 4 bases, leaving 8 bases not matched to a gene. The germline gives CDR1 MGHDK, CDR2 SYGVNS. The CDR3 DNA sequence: TGTGCCAGCTCCGGGAGGACCGAGTACAATGAGCAGTTCTTC. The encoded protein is CASSGRTEYNEQFF.

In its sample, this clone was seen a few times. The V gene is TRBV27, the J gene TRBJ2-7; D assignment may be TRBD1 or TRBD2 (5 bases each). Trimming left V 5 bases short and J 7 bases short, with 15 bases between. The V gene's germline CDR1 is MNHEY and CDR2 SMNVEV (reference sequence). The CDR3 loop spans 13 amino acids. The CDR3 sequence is CASSPGRWGEQYF. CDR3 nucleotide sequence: TGTGCCAGCAGTCCCGGAAGGTGGGGGGAGCAGTACTTC.